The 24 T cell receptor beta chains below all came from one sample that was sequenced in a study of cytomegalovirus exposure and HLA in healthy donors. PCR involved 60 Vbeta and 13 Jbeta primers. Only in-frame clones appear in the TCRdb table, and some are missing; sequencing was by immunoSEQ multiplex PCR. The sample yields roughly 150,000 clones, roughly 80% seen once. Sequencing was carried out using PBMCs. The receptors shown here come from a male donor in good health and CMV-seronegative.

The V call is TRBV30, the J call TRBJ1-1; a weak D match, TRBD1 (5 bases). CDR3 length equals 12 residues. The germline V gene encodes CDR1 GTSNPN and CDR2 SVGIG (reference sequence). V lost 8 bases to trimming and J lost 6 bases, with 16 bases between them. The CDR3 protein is CARGTPGSEAFF. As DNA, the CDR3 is TGTGCCCGGGGGACGCCAGGGTCTGAAGCTTTCTTT.

The CDR3 DNA reads TGTGCCAGCAGCTTAGCGGGAGCGATTTACAATGAGCAGTTCTTC. Translation gives CASSLAGAIYNEQFF. The rearrangement links TRBV7-9 to TRBJ2-1, with TRBD2 as a possible D gene (5 bases). Germline assignment: CDR1 SEHNR and CDR2 FQNEAQ (reference sequence). V shed 0 bases and J shed 4 bases, with 10 bases lying between them. The CDR3 runs to 15 residues.

The CDR3, as DNA: TGTGCCAGCAGTTACTCGCCGGTCACAGATACGCAGTATTTT. Its protein product is CASSYSPVTDTQYF. This chain uses TRBV6-5 with TRBJ2-3; D is uncertain. The germline CDR1 and CDR2 sequences are MNHEY and SVGAGI. The length of the CDR3 is 14 residues. V lost 0 bases and J lost 2, with 6 bases in between.

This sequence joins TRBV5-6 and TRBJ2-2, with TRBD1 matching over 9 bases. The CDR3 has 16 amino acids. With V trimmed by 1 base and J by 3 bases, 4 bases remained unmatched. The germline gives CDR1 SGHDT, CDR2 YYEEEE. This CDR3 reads CASSLTGTGYTGELFF. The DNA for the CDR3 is TGTGCCAGCAGCTTGACTGGGACAGGGTACACCGGGGAGCTGTTTTTT. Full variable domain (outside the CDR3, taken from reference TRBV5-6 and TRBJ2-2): DAGVTQSPTHLIKTRGQQVTLRCSPKSGHDTVSWYQQALGQGPQFIFQYYEEEERQRGNFPDRFSGHQFPNYSSELNVNALLLGDSALYLCASSLTGTGYTGELFFGEGSRLTVL.

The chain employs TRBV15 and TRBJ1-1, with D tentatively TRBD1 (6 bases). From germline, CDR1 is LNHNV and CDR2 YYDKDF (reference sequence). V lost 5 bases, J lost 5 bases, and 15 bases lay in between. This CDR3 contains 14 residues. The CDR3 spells CATSEQRGRTEAFF. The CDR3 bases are TGTGCCACCAGCGAACAGCGGGGGCGAACTGAAGCTTTCTTT.

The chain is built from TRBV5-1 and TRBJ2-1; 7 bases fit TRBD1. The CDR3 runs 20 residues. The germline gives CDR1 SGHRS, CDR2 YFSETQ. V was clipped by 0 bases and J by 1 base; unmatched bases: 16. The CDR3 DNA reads TGCGCCAGCAGCTTGGGGGGAAGACAGGGTTACAGGAAATCCTACAATGAGCAGTTCTTC. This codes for CASSLGGRQGYRKSYNEQFF.

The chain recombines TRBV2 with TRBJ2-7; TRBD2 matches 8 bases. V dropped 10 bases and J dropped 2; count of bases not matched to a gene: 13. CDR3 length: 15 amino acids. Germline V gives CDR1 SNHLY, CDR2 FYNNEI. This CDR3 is CATQAGGGHTYEQYF. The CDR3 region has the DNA TGTGCCACGCAAGCCGGGGGGGGTCACACCTACGAGCAGTACTTC.

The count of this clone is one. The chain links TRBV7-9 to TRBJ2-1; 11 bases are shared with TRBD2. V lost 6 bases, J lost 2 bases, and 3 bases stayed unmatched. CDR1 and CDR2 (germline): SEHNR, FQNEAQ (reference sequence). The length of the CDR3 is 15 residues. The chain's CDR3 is CASSLAGGAYNEQFF. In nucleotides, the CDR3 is TGTGCCAGCAGTCTAGCGGGAGGAGCCTACAATGAGCAGTTCTTC.

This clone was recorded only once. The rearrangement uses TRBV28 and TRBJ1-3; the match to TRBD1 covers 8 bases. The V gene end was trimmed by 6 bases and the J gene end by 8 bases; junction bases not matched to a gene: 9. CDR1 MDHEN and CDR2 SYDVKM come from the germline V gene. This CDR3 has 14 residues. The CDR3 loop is CASSSRQGLYTIYF. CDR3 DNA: TGTGCCAGCAGCTCCCGACAGGGGTTGTACACCATATATTTT.

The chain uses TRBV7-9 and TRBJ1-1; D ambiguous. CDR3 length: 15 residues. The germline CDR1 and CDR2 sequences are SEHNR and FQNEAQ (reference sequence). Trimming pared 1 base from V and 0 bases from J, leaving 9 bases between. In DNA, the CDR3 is TGTGCCAGCAGCTTAGGACACCTCATGAACACTGAAGCTTTCTTT. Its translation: CASSLGHLMNTEAFF.

The CDR3: CASRSGLAGTYTQYF. The CDR3 coding sequence is TGCGCCAGCAGAAGCGGCCTAGCGGGAACGTATACGCAGTATTTT. This chain connects TRBV4-3 to TRBJ2-3; 9 bases align to TRBD2. Germline V gene data show CDR1 as LGHNA and CDR2 as YSLEER. The ends lost 6 bases at V and 7 bases at J; junction bases unmatched: 11. The CDR3 has 15 residues.

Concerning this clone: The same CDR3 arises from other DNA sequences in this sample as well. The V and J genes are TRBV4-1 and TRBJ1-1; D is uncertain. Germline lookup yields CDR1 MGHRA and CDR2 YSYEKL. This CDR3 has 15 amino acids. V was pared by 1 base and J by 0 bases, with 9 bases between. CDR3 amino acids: CASSQGADMNTEAFF. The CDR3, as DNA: TGCGCCAGCAGCCAAGGGGCAGACATGAACACTGAAGCTTTCTTT.

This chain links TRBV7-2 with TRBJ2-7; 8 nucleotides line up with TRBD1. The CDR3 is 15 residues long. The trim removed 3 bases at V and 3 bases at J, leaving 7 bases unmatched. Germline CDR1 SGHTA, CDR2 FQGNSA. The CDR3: CASSFQGQGGYEQYF. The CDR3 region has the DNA TGTGCCAGCAGCTTTCAAGGACAGGGTGGCTACGAGCAGTACTTC.

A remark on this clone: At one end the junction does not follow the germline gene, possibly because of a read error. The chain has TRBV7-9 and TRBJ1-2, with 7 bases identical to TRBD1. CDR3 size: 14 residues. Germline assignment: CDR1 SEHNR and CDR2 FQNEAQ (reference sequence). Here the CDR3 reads CVSSYGTAKHGYTF. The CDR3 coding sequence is TGTGTCAGCAGCTACGGGACAGCTAAACATGGCTACACCTTC.

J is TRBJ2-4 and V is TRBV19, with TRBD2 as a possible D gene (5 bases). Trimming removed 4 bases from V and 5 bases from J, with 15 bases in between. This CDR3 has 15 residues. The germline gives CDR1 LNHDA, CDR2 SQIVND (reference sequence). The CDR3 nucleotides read TGTGCCAGTAGTAACACTCCGGGAAGAGAAAACATTCAGTACTTC. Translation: CASSNTPGRENIQYF. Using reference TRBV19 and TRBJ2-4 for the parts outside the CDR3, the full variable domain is DGGITQSPKYLFRKEGQNVTLSCEQNLNHDAMYWYRQDPGQGLRLIYYSQIVNDFQKGDIAEGYSVSREKKESFPLTVTSAQKNPTAFYLCASSNTPGRENIQYFGAGTRLSVL.

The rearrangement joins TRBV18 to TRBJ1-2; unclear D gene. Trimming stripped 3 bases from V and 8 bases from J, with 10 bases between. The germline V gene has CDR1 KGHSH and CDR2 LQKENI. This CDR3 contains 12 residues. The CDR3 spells CASSPAGRGYTF. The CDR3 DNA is TGTGCCAGCTCACCCGCCGGCAGGGGCTACACCTTC.

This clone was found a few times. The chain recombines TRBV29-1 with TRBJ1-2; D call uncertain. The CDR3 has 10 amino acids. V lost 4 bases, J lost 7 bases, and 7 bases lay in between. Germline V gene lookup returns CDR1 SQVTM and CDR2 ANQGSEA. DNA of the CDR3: TGCAGCGTTGCTTCAGGTGGCTACACCTTC. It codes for CSVASGGYTF.

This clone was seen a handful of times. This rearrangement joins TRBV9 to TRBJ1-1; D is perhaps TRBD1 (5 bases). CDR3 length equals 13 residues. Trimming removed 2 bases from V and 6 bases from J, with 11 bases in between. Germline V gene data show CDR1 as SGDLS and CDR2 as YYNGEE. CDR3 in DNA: TGTGCCAGCAGCGTTGGAGGGACTTCTGAAGCTTTCTTT. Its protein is CASSVGGTSEAFF. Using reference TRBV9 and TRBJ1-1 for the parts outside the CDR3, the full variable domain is DSGVTQTPKHLITATGQRVTLRCSPRSGDLSVYWYQQSLDQGLQFLIQYYNGEERAKGNILERFSAQQFPDLHSELNLSSLELGDSALYFCASSVGGTSEAFFGQGTRLTVV.

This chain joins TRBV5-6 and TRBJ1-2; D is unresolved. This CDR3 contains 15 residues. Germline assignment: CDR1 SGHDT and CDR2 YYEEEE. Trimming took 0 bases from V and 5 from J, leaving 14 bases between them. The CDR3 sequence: CASSLDIRRSYGYTF. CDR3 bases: TGTGCCAGCAGCTTGGATATTCGCCGCAGTTATGGCTACACCTTC.

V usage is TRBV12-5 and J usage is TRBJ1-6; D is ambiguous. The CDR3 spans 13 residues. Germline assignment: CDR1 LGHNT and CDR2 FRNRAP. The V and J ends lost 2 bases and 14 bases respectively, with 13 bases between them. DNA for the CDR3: TGTGCTAGTGGTTTGAGACTTGAGGGCTCCCTCCACTTT. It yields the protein CASGLRLEGSLHF.

CDR3 residues: CASSPTSGSYNEQFF. The DNA of the CDR3 is TGTGCCAGCAGCCCGACTAGCGGGTCTTACAATGAGCAGTTCTTC. The chain uses TRBV7-9 and TRBJ2-1; 10 nucleotides match TRBD2. Germline trimming cut 5 bases from V and 4 bases from J; bases unmatched to any gene: 5. This CDR3 has 15 amino acids. CDR1 is SEHNR, CDR2 FQNEAQ, per germline (reference sequence).

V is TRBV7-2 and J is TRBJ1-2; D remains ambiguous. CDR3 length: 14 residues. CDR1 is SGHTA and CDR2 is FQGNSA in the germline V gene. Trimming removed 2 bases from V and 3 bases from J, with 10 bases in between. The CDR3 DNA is TGTGCCAGCAGCTTATACGGGGAGGACTATGGCTACACCTTC. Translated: CASSLYGEDYGYTF.

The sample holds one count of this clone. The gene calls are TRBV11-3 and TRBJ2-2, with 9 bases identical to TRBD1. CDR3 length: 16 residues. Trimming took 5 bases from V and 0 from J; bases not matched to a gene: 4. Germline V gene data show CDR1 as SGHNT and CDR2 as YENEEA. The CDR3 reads CASSNRQGANTGELFF. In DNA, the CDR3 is TGTGCCAGCAGCAACCGACAGGGGGCGAACACCGGGGAGCTGTTTTTT.

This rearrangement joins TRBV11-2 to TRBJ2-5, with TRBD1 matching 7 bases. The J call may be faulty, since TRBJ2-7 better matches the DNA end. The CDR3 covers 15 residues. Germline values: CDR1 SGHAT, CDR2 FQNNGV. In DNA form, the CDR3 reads TGTGCCAGCAGCGGGGGACAGCCAAGCTCCTACGAGCAGTACTTC. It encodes CASSGGQPSSYEQYF.